These 21 T cell receptor beta chains were sequenced from one sample in a study of CD8 T cells in ankylosing spondylitis. One entry per CDR3 protein results from TCRdb running MiXCR on the 5' RACE reads. This table has 150,000 to 200,000 distinct CDR3 sequences, around a sixth appearing once. The specimen sequenced was blood, either unsorted or a sorted T cell fraction (not recorded which). Source of these receptors: a male donor under 30 with ankylosing spondylitis or in good health (not recorded which).

This clonotype was observed a few times. V and J are TRBV13 and TRBJ2-1; D is possibly TRBD2 (6 bases). Trimming cost V 3 bases and J 2 bases, with 23 bases left between them. Per germline, CDR1 PRHDT and CDR2 FYEKMQ (reference sequence). The length of the CDR3 is 19 residues. The CDR3 nucleotides are TGTGCCAGCAGCTTCAATAGTAGGGAGGTCGGGGCAGCCTACAATGAGCAGTTCTTC. Translating gives CASSFNSREVGAAYNEQFF.

This clonotype was recorded at least ten times. In DNA, the CDR3 is TGCAGCGCCGAGGCGGGAGGGCCATTCAATGAGCAGTTCTTC. The encoded protein is CSAEAGGPFNEQFF. V usage is TRBV29-1 and J usage is TRBJ2-1; TRBD2 matches at 9 bases. Germline CDR1 and CDR2: SQVTM and ANQGSEA. V trimming: 7 bases; J trimming: 6 bases; junction bases outside the gene matches: 10. The CDR3 has 14 residues.

In this sample, this clonotype turned up many times. J is TRBJ1-1 and V is TRBV12-3 or TRBV12-4; D gene ambiguous. Trimming took off 6 bases at V and 0 bases at J, with 11 bases between the two ends. This CDR3 has 14 residues. The CDR3 here is CASRSGIMNTEAFF. The DNA of the CDR3 is TGTGCCAGCAGATCGGGAATAATGAACACTGAAGCTTTCTTT.

Only a few counts were recorded for this clonotype. This chain uses TRBV29-1 with TRBJ2-5; maybe TRBD1 (6 bases). The CDR3 length is 13 residues. V lost 8 bases, J lost 4 bases, and 17 bases lay in between. The germline V gene has CDR1 SQVTM and CDR2 ANQGSEA. DNA for the CDR3: TGCAGCTCAAAGGACAGCAATCCAGAGACCCAGTACTTC. It specifies CSSKDSNPETQYF.

The sample holds a few counts of this clonotype. The chain recombines TRBV20-1 with TRBJ1-5, with D possibly matching TRBD1 (5 bases). The germline V gene encodes CDR1 DFQATT and CDR2 SNEGSKA (reference sequence). The CDR3 covers 14 residues. The V end was cut by 6 bases, the J end by 4 bases, with 16 bases between. The CDR3 spells CSAKQGLGNQPQHF. For the CDR3, the DNA is TGCAGTGCCAAGCAGGGCTTGGGAAATCAGCCCCAGCATTTT.

The rearrangement uses TRBV9 and TRBJ2-2; no clear D. CDR1 is SGDLS, CDR2 YYNGEE, per germline. This CDR3 contains 13 residues. The ends were cut back, 6 bases at V and 0 bases at J, with 6 bases in the middle. The CDR3 protein is CASKVSNTGELFF. The DNA for the CDR3 is TGTGCCAGCAAAGTCTCGAACACCGGGGAGCTGTTTTTT.

This clonotype was recorded many times. This chain uses TRBV5-1 with TRBJ2-1, with D perhaps matching TRBD2 (6 bases). CDR3 length equals 15 residues. CDR1 is SGHRS, CDR2 YFSETQ, per germline. With 6 bases removed from V and 0 bases from J, the gap between germline ends came to 13 bases. CDR3 region: CASIQDGSSYNEQFF. The CDR3 nucleotides are TGCGCCAGCATCCAAGACGGGAGCTCCTACAATGAGCAGTTCTTC. Full variable domain (remainder filled in from reference TRBV5-1 and TRBJ2-1): KAGVTQTPRYLIKTRGQQVTLSCSPISGHRSVSWYQQTPGQGLQFLFEYFSETQRNKGNFPGRFSGRQFSNSRSEMNVSTLELGDSALYLCASIQDGSSYNEQFFGPGTRLTVL.

This clonotype was seen repeatedly, ten times or more. The chain combines TRBV5-1 with TRBJ2-2; 8 bases fit TRBD2. In germline, CDR1 is SGHRS, CDR2 YFSETQ. The CDR3 is 16 amino acids. With 4 bases clipped from V and 1 base from J, the junction kept 6 bases outside the gene matches. CDR3 DNA sequence: TGCGCCAGCAGCCTAACGGGACTAGAGAACACCGGGGAGCTGTTTTTT. It specifies CASSLTGLENTGELFF.

This clonotype was picked up many times. V is TRBV7-9 and J is TRBJ1-2, with D possibly being TRBD1 (5 bases). Germline CDR1 SEHNR, CDR2 FQNEAQ (reference sequence). This CDR3 has 14 amino acids. V was cut by 5 bases and J by 4 bases, with 14 bases left in between. CDR3 in amino acids: CASSPDGAGYGYTF. CDR3 nucleotide sequence: TGTGCCAGCAGCCCCGACGGGGCAGGCTATGGCTACACCTTC.

This clonotype was seen at least ten times. The genes are TRBV20-1 and TRBJ1-2; 9 bases agree with TRBD1. The V and J ends lost 0 bases and 5 bases, in that order; junction bases with no gene match: 10. The length of the CDR3 is 16 residues. The V gene's germline CDR1 is DFQATT and CDR2 SNEGSKA (reference sequence). The CDR3 region has the DNA TGCAGTGCTAGAGATCTGGGACAGGGAAATAGGTATGGCTACACCTTC. Its protein is CSARDLGQGNRYGYTF.

This chain links TRBV4-3 with TRBJ2-5; no clear D. V was clipped by 0 bases and J by 0 bases, with 8 bases between them. Looked up from germline, CDR1 is LGHNA and CDR2 is YSLEER. This CDR3 is 15 amino acids long. CDR3 region: CASSQEYGYQETQYF. For the CDR3, the DNA is TGCGCCAGCAGCCAAGAGTACGGTTACCAAGAGACCCAGTACTTC.

The CDR3: CASSMRDLNSPLHF. Written as DNA, the CDR3 is TGTGCCAGTAGTATGAGGGATCTGAATTCACCCCTCCACTTT. The chain uses TRBV19 and TRBJ1-6, with D unresolved. This CDR3 spans 14 amino acids. V lost 3 bases, J lost 7 bases, and 10 bases lay in between. Germline CDR1 reads LNHDA; CDR2 reads SQIVND (reference sequence).

This clonotype was seen repeatedly, ten times or more. Here the CDR3 DNA reads TGTGCCACCAGTGATTTGGGTGTAAGGACAGAAAACTATGGCTACACCTTC. Encoded protein: CATSDLGVRTENYGYTF. J is TRBJ1-2 and V is TRBV24-1; D perhaps matches TRBD1 (6 bases). This CDR3 comprises 17 residues. Germline V gene lookup returns CDR1 KGHDR and CDR2 SFDVKD. Between the trimmed V and J ends, which lost 0 bases and 2 bases, there was a span of 15 bases.

This clonotype has just a few counts. The chain employs TRBV6-1 and TRBJ2-1, with no clear D. This CDR3 is 13 amino acids long. The germline CDR1 and CDR2 sequences are MNHNS and SASEGT. Between the trimmed V and J ends, which lost 5 bases and 6 bases, there was a span of 11 bases. CDR3 loop: CASSSLLVNEQFF. CDR3 DNA sequence: TGTGCCAGCAGTAGTCTGCTCGTCAATGAGCAGTTCTTC.

J is TRBJ2-7 and V is TRBV6-5; D might be TRBD1 (6 bases). The CDR3 loop spans 14 amino acids. The germline CDR1 and CDR2 sequences are MNHEY and SVGAGI. With 5 bases removed from V and 0 bases from J, the gap between germline ends came to 11 bases. The CDR3 sequence: CASSQTGFSYEQYF. The CDR3 bases are TGTGCCAGCAGTCAGACAGGATTCTCCTACGAGCAGTACTTC.

This clonotype was observed many times. J is TRBJ1-2 and V is TRBV12-3 or TRBV12-4; D unclear. The CDR3 contains 13 residues. Trimming removed 1 base at V and 4 bases at J, with 7 bases between. CDR3 residues: CASSLEGSYGYTF. CDR3 nucleotides: TGTGCCAGCAGTTTAGAAGGGAGCTATGGCTACACCTTC.

This clonotype was seen at least ten times. The chain has TRBV7-9 and TRBJ2-2; D gene unclear. Germline lookup yields CDR1 SEHNR and CDR2 FQNEAQ (reference sequence). The CDR3 length is 15 residues. Trimming took off 1 base at V and 4 bases at J, with 10 bases between the two ends. In DNA form, the CDR3 reads TGTGCCAGCAGCTTAGGAGAGGTGGCCACCGGGGAGCTGTTTTTT. Residues: CASSLGEVATGELFF.

The sample holds many counts of this clonotype. This chain links TRBV7-2 with TRBJ2-7, with D possibly being TRBD1 (6 bases). The CDR3 extends over 16 amino acids. Trimming took off 5 bases at V and 0 bases at J, with 17 bases between the two ends. Germline-derived CDR1 and CDR2 are SGHTA and FQGNSA. The CDR3, as DNA: TGTGCCAGCAGCCCAGAGGACAGCTCAACCTCCTACGAGCAGTACTTC. Translating gives CASSPEDSSTSYEQYF. The whole variable domain, filled in from reference TRBV7-2 and TRBJ2-7, reads GAGVSQSPSNKVTEKGKDVELRCDPISGHTALYWYRQSLGQGLEFLIYFQGNSAPDKSGLPSDRFSAERTGGSVSTLTIQRTQQEDSAVYLCASSPEDSSTSYEQYFGPGTRLTVT.

This clonotype was detected many times. The J gene is TRBJ2-7, the V gene TRBV30; D remains ambiguous. V was trimmed by 4 bases and J by 2 bases, leaving 6 bases between them. In germline, CDR1 is GTSNPN, CDR2 SVGIG (reference sequence). The CDR3 sequence is 11 residues long. The CDR3 DNA is TGTGCCTGGACAGGAGCCTACGAGCAGTACTTC. It encodes CAWTGAYEQYF.

This clonotype was seen at least ten times. The V and J genes are TRBV11-2 and TRBJ1-1; a possible D gene is TRBD1 (6 bases). The CDR3 consists of 15 residues. V lost 5 bases and J 3 bases, leaving 16 bases between the germline ends. CDR1 is SGHAT, CDR2 FQNNGV, per germline. CDR3 sequence reads: CASSRTVSKDTEAFF. The CDR3 DNA reads TGTGCCAGCAGCCGGACAGTGTCAAAGGACACTGAAGCTTTCTTT. Variable domain in full (rest from reference TRBV11-2 and TRBJ1-1): EAGVAQSPRYKIIEKRQSVAFWCNPISGHATLYWYQQILGQGPKLLIQFQNNGVVDDSQLPKDRFSAERLKGVDSTLKIQPAKLEDSAVYLCASSRTVSKDTEAFFGQGTRLTVV.

This clonotype was observed many times. The chain links TRBV5-1 to TRBJ2-1; possibly TRBD2 for D (5 bases). The germline gives CDR1 SGHRS, CDR2 YFSETQ. There are 15 residues in the CDR3. Trimming removed 4 bases from V and 0 bases from J, with 11 bases in between. CDR3 sequence: CASSLAGPSYNEQFF. The CDR3 coding sequence is TGCGCCAGCAGCCTCGCGGGCCCCTCCTACAATGAGCAGTTCTTC.